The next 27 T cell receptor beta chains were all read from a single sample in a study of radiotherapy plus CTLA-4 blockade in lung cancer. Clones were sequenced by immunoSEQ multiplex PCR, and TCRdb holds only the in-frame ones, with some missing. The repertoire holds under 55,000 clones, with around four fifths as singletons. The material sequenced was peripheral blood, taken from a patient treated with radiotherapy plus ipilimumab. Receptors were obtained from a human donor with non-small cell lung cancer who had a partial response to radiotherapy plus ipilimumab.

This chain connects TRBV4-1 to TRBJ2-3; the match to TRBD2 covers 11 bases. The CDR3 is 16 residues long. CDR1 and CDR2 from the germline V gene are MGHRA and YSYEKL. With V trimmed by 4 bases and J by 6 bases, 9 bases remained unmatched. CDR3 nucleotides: TGCGCCAGCAGCCTAGCGGGGGGGCTCGCTGGTGATACGCAGTATTTT. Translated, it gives CASSLAGGLAGDTQYF.

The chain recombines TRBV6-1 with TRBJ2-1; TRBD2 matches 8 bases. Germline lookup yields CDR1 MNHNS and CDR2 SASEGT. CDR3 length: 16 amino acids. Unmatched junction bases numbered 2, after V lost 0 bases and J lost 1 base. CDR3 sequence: CASSEAPGGSYNEQFF. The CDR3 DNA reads TGTGCCAGCAGTGAAGCCCCGGGGGGGTCCTACAATGAGCAGTTCTTC.

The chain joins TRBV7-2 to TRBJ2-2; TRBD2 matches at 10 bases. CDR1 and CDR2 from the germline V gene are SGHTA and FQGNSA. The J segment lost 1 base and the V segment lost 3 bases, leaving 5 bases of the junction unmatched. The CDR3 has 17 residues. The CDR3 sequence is CASSFPRLAGNTGELFF. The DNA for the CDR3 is TGTGCCAGCAGCTTTCCAAGACTAGCGGGGAACACCGGGGAGCTGTTTTTT. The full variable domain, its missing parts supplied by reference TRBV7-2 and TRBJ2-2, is GAGVSQSPSNKVTEKGKDVELRCDPISGHTALYWYRQSLGQGLEFLIYFQGNSAPDKSGLPSDRFSAERTGGSVSTLTIQRTQQEDSAVYLCASSFPRLAGNTGELFFGEGSRLTVL.

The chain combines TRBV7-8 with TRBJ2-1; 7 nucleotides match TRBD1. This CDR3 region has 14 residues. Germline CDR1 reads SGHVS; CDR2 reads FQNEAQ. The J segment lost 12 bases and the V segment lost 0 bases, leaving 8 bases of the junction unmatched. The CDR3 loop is CASSLAEGGRRQFF. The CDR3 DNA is TGTGCCAGCAGCTTAGCGGAAGGGGGCAGACGGCAGTTCTTC.

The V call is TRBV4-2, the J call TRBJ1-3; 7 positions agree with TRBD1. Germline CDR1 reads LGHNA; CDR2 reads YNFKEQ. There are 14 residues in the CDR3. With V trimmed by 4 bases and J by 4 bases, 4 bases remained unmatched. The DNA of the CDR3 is TGTGCCAGCAGCCGAACAGGGGACGGAAACACCATATATTTT. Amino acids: CASSRTGDGNTIYF.

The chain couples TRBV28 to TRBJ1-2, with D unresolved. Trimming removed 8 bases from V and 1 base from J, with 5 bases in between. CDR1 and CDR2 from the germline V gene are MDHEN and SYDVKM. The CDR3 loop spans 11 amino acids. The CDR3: CASEYNYGYTF. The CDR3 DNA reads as TGTGCCAGCGAGTATAACTATGGCTACACCTTC.

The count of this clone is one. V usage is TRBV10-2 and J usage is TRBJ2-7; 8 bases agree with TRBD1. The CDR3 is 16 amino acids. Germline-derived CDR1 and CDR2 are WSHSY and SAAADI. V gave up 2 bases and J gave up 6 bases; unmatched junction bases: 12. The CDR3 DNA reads TGCGCCAGCAGTGAGCTCCCCGGGACAGGAAGATCCGAGCAGTACTTC. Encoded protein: CASSELPGTGRSEQYF.

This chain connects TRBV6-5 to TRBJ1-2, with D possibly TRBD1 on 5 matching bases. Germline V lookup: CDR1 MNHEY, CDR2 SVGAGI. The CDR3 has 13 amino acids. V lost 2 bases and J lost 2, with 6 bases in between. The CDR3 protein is CASSYGANYGYTF. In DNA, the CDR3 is TGTGCCAGCAGTTACGGGGCGAACTATGGCTACACCTTC.

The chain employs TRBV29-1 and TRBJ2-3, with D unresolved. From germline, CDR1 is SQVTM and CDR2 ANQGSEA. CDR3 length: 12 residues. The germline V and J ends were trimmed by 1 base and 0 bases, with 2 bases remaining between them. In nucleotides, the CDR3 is TGCAGCGTTGAAGCTAGCACAGATACGCAGTATTTT. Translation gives CSVEASTDTQYF.

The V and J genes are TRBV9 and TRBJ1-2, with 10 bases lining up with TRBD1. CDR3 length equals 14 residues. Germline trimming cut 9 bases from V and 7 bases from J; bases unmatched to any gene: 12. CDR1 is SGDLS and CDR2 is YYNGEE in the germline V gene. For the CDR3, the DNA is TGTGCCACATCAACCGGGGACAGGGGTTTTGGCTACACCTTC. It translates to CATSTGDRGFGYTF.

CDR3 sequence (DNA): TGCGCCAGCAGCCGGGAGGGACAGGGGAATGAAAAACTGTTTTTT. Translation: CASSREGQGNEKLFF. The chain uses TRBV5-1 and TRBJ1-4; TRBD1 matches 10 bases. The J segment lost 5 bases and the V segment lost 4 bases, leaving 5 bases of the junction unmatched. Per the germline V gene, CDR1 is SGHRS and CDR2 is YFSETQ. The CDR3 sequence is 15 residues long.

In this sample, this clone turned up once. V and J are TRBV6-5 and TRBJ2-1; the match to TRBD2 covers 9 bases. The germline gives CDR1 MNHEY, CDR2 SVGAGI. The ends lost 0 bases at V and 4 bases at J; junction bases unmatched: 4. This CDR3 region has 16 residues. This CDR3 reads CASSYSLAGPYNEQFF. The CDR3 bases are TGTGCCAGCAGTTACTCGCTAGCGGGGCCTTACAATGAGCAGTTCTTC.

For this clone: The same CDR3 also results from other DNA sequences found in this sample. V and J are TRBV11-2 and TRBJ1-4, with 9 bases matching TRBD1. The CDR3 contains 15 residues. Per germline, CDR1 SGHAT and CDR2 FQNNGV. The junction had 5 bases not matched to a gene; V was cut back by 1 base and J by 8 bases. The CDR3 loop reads CASSLGDRDHEKLFF. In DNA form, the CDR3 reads TGTGCCAGCAGCTTAGGGGACAGGGACCACGAAAAACTGTTTTTT.

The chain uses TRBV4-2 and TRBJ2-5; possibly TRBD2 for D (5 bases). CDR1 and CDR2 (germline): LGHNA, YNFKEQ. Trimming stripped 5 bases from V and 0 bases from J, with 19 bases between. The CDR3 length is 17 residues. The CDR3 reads CASSMGSDSLYQETQYF. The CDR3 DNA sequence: TGTGCCAGCAGCATGGGCTCGGACTCGCTGTACCAAGAGACCCAGTACTTC.

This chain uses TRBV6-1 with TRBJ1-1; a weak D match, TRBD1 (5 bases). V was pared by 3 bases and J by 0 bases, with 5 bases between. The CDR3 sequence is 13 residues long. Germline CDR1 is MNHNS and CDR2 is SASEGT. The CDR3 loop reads CASSEGLNTEAFF. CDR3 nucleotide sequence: TGTGCCAGCAGTGAGGGGCTGAACACTGAAGCTTTCTTT.

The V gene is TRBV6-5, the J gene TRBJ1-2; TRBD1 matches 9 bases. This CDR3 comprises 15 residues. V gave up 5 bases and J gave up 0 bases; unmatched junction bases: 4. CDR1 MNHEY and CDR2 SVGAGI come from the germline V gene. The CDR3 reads CASSPGTGSNYGYTF. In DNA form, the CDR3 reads TGTGCCAGCAGTCCCGGGACAGGGTCTAACTATGGCTACACCTTC.

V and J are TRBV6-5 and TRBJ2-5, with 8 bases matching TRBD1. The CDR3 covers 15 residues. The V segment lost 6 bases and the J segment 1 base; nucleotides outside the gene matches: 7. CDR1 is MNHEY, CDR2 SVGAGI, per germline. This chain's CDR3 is CASRHLTGAQETQYF. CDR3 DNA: TGTGCCAGCAGACACCTGACAGGGGCCCAAGAGACCCAGTACTTC.

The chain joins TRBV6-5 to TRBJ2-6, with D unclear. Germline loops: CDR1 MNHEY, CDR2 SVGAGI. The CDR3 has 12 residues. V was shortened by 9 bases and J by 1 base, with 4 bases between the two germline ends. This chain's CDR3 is CASTSGANVLTF. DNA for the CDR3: TGTGCCAGTACTTCTGGGGCCAACGTCCTGACTTTC.

CDR3 in DNA: TGTGCCAGCAGCGCTATGGACAGGGCGTACTATGGCTACACCTTC. It specifies CASSAMDRAYYGYTF. The chain has TRBV5-4 and TRBJ1-2; the match to TRBD1 covers 8 bases. Germline V CDR1 and CDR2: SGHNT, YYREEE (reference sequence). The CDR3 is 15 amino acids. The J segment lost 3 bases and the V segment lost 4 bases, leaving 8 bases of the junction unmatched.

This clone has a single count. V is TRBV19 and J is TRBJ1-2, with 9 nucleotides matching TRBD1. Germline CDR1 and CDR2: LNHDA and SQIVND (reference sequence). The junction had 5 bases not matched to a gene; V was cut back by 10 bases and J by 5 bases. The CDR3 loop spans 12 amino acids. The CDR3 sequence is CATRTGEYGYTF. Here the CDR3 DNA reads TGTGCCACTCGGACAGGGGAATATGGCTACACCTTC.

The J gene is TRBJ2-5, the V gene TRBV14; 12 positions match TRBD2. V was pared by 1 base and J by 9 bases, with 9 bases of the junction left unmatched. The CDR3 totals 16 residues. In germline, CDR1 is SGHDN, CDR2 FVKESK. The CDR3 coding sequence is TGTGCCAGCAGCCAAGCACTAGCGGGGGGCCGGATGGCCCAGTACTTC. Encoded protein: CASSQALAGGRMAQYF.

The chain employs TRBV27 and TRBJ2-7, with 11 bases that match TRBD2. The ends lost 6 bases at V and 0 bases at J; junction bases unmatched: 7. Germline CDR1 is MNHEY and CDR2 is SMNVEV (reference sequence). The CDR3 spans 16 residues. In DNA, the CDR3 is TGTGCCAGCAGCGAAACTAGCGGGGGAAGCTCCTACGAGCAGTACTTC. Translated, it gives CASSETSGGSSYEQYF.

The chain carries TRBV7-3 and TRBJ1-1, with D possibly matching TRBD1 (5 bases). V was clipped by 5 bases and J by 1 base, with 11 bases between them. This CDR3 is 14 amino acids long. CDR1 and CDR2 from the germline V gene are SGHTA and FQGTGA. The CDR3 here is CASSPTRGNTEAFF. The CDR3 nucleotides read TGTGCCAGCAGCCCGACAAGGGGGAACACTGAAGCTTTCTTT.

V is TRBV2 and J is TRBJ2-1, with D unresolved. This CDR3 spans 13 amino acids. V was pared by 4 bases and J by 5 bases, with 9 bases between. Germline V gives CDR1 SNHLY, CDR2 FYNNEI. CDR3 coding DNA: TGTGCCAGCAGTGCTGATTACAACAATGAGCAGTTCTTC. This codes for CASSADYNNEQFF.

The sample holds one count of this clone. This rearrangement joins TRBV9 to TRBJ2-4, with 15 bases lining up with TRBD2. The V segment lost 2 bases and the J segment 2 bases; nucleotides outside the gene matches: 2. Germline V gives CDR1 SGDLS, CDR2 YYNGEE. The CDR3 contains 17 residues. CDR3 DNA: TGTGCCAGCAGCGTGGGGACTAGCGGGGGGCCCAAAAACATTCAGTACTTC. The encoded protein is CASSVGTSGGPKNIQYF.

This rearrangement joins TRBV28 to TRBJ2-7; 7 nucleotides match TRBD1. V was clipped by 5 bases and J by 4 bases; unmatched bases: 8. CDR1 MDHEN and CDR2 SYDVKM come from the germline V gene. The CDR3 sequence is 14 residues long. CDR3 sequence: CASSPIPRGYEQYF. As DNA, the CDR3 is TGTGCCAGCAGTCCAATACCCAGGGGGTACGAGCAGTACTTC.

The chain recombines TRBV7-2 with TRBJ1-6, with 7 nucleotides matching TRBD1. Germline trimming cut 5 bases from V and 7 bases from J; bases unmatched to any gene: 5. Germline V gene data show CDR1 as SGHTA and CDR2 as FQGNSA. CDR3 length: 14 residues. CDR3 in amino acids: CASSPDRANSPLHF. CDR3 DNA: TGTGCCAGCAGCCCTGACAGGGCCAATTCACCCCTCCACTTT. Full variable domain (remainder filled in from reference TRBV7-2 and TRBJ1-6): GAGVSQSPSNKVTEKGKDVELRCDPISGHTALYWYRQSLGQGLEFLIYFQGNSAPDKSGLPSDRFSAERTGGSVSTLTIQRTQQEDSAVYLCASSPDRANSPLHFGNGTRLTVT.